Below are 26 T cell receptor beta chains sequenced from a single sample in a study of blood T cells in healthy people across ages. A sample-barcoded 5' primer and a J-beta primer mix were used in a second PCR of roughly 6 to 11 cycles. Each CDR3 protein is one row after TCRdb ran MiXCR on the 5' RACE reads. The table lists about 970,000 distinct CDR3 sequences, roughly 47% of them singletons. Sequencing used blood. These TCRs come from a woman aged 55-69 years in good health.

This clonotype has a handful of counts. The rearrangement links TRBV6-2 or TRBV6-3 to TRBJ2-7, with D hard to call. Germline V gene sequence: CDR1 MNHEY, CDR2 SVGEGT. Trimming cost V 2 bases and J 4 bases, with 15 bases left between them. CDR3 length equals 15 residues. In DNA, the CDR3 is TGTGCCAGCAGTTACCAAAGTCTGGGATCGTACGAGCAGTACTTC. This encodes CASSYQSLGSYEQYF.

V usage is TRBV7-2 and J usage is TRBJ1-1, with TRBD1 matching 8 bases. V lost 2 bases and J lost 3; bases outside the gene matches: 5. This CDR3 region has 15 residues. Germline CDR1 reads SGHTA; CDR2 reads FQGNSA. The CDR3 region is CASSLSLQGDTEAFF. The CDR3 DNA follows: TGTGCCAGCAGCTTATCCCTACAGGGGGACACTGAAGCTTTCTTT.

The J gene is TRBJ1-4, the V gene TRBV7-9; 9 bases are shared with TRBD1. This CDR3 spans 15 amino acids. Trimming cost V 5 bases and J 8 bases; bases outside gene matches: 9. CDR1 SEHNR and CDR2 FQNEAQ come from the germline V gene (reference sequence). DNA for the CDR3: TGTGCCAGCAGCCGGAGGACAGGGGAGAGGGAAAAACTGTTTTTT. Protein product: CASSRRTGEREKLFF.

The chain links TRBV29-1 to TRBJ2-2; TRBD2 is a possible D gene (6 bases). The CDR3 loop spans 15 amino acids. The germline V and J ends were trimmed by 2 bases and 5 bases, with 15 bases remaining between them. Per germline, CDR1 SQVTM and CDR2 ANQGSEA. The CDR3 region is CSVELGNSGTGELFF. The CDR3 DNA is TGCAGCGTTGAACTTGGGAACAGCGGGACCGGGGAGCTGTTTTTT.

The chain links TRBV10-3 to TRBJ2-5; 12 positions match TRBD2. V dropped 10 bases and J dropped 4; count of bases not matched to a gene: 10. CDR3 length: 15 residues. Per the germline V gene, CDR1 is ENHRY and CDR2 is SYGVKD. CDR3 amino acids: CATGSTSGSVETQYF. The CDR3, as DNA: TGTGCCACCGGGTCGACTAGCGGGAGTGTAGAGACCCAGTACTTC.

The chain joins TRBV7-8 to TRBJ2-3; tentatively, D is TRBD1 (7 bases). The CDR3 length is 12 residues. Germline V CDR1 and CDR2: SGHVS, FQNEAQ. Trimming took 11 bases from V and 1 from J, leaving 10 bases between them. The CDR3 protein is CAAGQRTDTQYF. In DNA, the CDR3 is TGTGCCGCGGGACAGCGCACAGATACGCAGTATTTT.

Only a few counts were recorded for this clonotype. The chain carries TRBV3-1 and TRBJ2-3, with 9 nucleotides matching TRBD2. V lost 0 bases to trimming and J lost 1 base; unmatched junction nucleotides: 8. The CDR3 sequence is 18 residues long. Germline V gene sequence: CDR1 LGHDT, CDR2 YNNKEL (reference sequence). The chain's CDR3 is CASSQDPGLAHGTDTQYF. The CDR3 bases are TGTGCCAGCAGCCAAGATCCGGGACTAGCACACGGCACAGATACGCAGTATTTT.

The chain links TRBV27 to TRBJ2-4; TRBD1 matches at 11 bases. The J call is uncertain, as TRBJ2-7 better fits the DNA end. CDR1 and CDR2 from the germline V gene are MNHEY and SMNVEV (reference sequence). The CDR3 is made up of 15 amino acids. The CDR3 here is CASSLGTGGRGEQYF. CDR3 DNA sequence: TGTGCCAGCAGTCTCGGGACAGGGGGACGGGGCGAGCAGTACTTC.

The CDR3 spells CASSGASGTGTDTQYF. CDR3 DNA: TGTGCCAGCAGTGGCGCTAGCGGAACGGGCACAGATACGCAGTATTTT. The chain combines TRBV25-1 with TRBJ2-3; 7 nucleotides match TRBD2. The junction had 8 bases not matched to a gene; V was cut back by 4 bases and J by 1 base. CDR1 and CDR2 from the germline V gene are MGHDK and SYGVNS. CDR3 length: 16 amino acids.

CDR3 sequence reads: CASSELGLNEETQYF. DNA for the CDR3: TGTGCCAGCAGTGAACTCGGACTAAACGAAGAGACCCAGTACTTC. The rearrangement uses TRBV2 and TRBJ2-5; tentatively, D is TRBD2 (6 bases). With 2 bases removed from V and 3 bases from J, the gap between germline ends came to 13 bases. The CDR3 has 15 amino acids. Germline assignment: CDR1 SNHLY and CDR2 FYNNEI. Looking up the rest from reference TRBV2 and TRBJ2-5 gives the full variable domain: EPEVTQTPSHQVTQMGQEVILRCVPISNHLYFYWYRQILGQKVEFLVSFYNNEISEKSEIFDDQFSVERPDGSNFTLKIRSTKLEDSAMYFCASSELGLNEETQYFGPGTRLLVL.

This chain uses TRBV7-2 with TRBJ2-7; TRBD1 matches at 12 bases. V lost 5 bases to trimming and J lost 2 bases; unmatched junction nucleotides: 7. Germline-derived CDR1 and CDR2 are SGHTA and FQGNSA. The CDR3 is 16 residues long. CDR3 loop: CASSRPGTGGAYEQYF. CDR3 DNA: TGTGCCAGCAGCCGTCCAGGGACAGGGGGCGCCTACGAGCAGTACTTC.

A few counts support this clonotype. The genes are TRBV27 and TRBJ2-7; 8 positions match TRBD2. V gave up 8 bases and J gave up 3 bases; unmatched junction bases: 9. CDR1 is MNHEY and CDR2 is SMNVEV in the germline V gene (reference sequence). This CDR3 has 14 amino acids. The CDR3 nucleotides are TGTGCCAGCGGAGTAGCGGGGCCACACTACGAGCAGTACTTC. It is translated as CASGVAGPHYEQYF.

This chain links TRBV28 with TRBJ2-5; D not certain. The CDR3 loop spans 10 amino acids. Per germline, CDR1 MDHEN and CDR2 SYDVKM. Trimming pared 4 bases from V and 13 bases from J, leaving 10 bases between. The CDR3 here is CASSSYRTYF. As DNA, the CDR3 is TGTGCCAGCAGTTCCTACAGAACGTACTTC.

J is TRBJ2-5 and V is TRBV11-2, with D perhaps TRBD2 (6 bases). Germline V lookup: CDR1 SGHAT, CDR2 FQNNGV. V was shortened by 5 bases and J by 9 bases, with 10 bases between the two germline ends. The length of the CDR3 is 11 residues. The CDR3, as DNA: TGTGCCAGCAGCCCCACGGGGGCCCAGTACTTC. It codes for CASSPTGAQYF.

This sequence joins TRBV5-5 and TRBJ2-5; possibly TRBD1 or TRBD2 for D (5 bases each). This CDR3 is 15 amino acids long. Germline V gene sequence: CDR1 SGHKS, CDR2 YYEKEE (reference sequence). V was shortened by 4 bases and J by 5 bases, with 18 bases between the two germline ends. CDR3 nucleotide sequence: TGTGCCAGCAGCGGAATGGGACGGTCATTGGAGACCCAGTACTTC. Residues: CASSGMGRSLETQYF.

V usage is TRBV6-5 and J usage is TRBJ2-3; D gene unclear. In germline, CDR1 is MNHEY, CDR2 SVGAGI. The CDR3 has 17 amino acids. V lost 0 bases and J 2 bases, leaving 15 bases between the germline ends. The CDR3: CASSYSPPGPHTDTQYF. CDR3 in DNA: TGTGCCAGCAGTTACTCCCCCCCAGGCCCTCACACAGATACGCAGTATTTT.

Comment on this clonotype: The junction departs from germline at one end; a sequencing error may be responsible. V and J are TRBV6-5 and TRBJ2-3; tentative D call: TRBD1 (6 bases). CDR3 length: 14 residues. CDR1 MNHEY and CDR2 SVGAGI come from the germline V gene. The CDR3 DNA reads TGTGCCAGCAGCCTACAGGGTAGCACAGATACGCTGTATTTT. Translated: CASSLQGSTDTLYF.

This clonotype was observed a few times. This rearrangement joins TRBV29-1 to TRBJ1-5; weak D call: TRBD1 (6 bases). Between the trimmed V and J ends, which lost 2 bases and 6 bases, there was a span of 17 bases. The CDR3 runs to 15 residues. Germline loops: CDR1 SQVTM, CDR2 ANQGSEA. CDR3 coding DNA: TGCAGCGTTGAATTAACCGGGGAAGGGGGTCAGCCCCAGCATTTT. Amino acid sequence: CSVELTGEGGQPQHF. Supplemented by reference TRBV29-1 and TRBJ1-5, the full variable domain reads SAVISQKPSRDICQRGTSLTIQCQVDSQVTMMFWYRQQPGQSLTLIATANQGSEATYESGFVIDKFPISRPNLTFSTLTVSNMSPEDSSIYLCSVELTGEGGQPQHFGDGTRLSIL.

The rearrangement links TRBV20-1 to TRBJ2-5, with 7 bases that match TRBD2. The germline CDR1 and CDR2 sequences are DFQATT and SNEGSKA (reference sequence). V was pared by 0 bases and J by 5 bases, with 9 bases of the junction left unmatched. The CDR3 spans 15 residues. The CDR3 DNA reads TGCAGTGCTAGAGATCCCACGGGGGAGGGGGAGACCCAGTACTTC. Protein product: CSARDPTGEGETQYF.

J is TRBJ2-2 and V is TRBV5-1; D gene ambiguous. Trimming pared 5 bases from V and 4 bases from J, leaving 21 bases between. Germline CDR1 reads SGHRS; CDR2 reads YFSETQ. There are 17 residues in the CDR3. The CDR3 coding sequence is TGCGCCAGCAGTCCCCTTTTAATGGACCCGGGCACCGGGGAGCTGTTTTTT. Protein: CASSPLLMDPGTGELFF. The full variable domain, its missing parts supplied by reference TRBV5-1 and TRBJ2-2, is KAGVTQTPRYLIKTRGQQVTLSCSPISGHRSVSWYQQTPGQGLQFLFEYFSETQRNKGNFPGRFSGRQFSNSRSEMNVSTLELGDSALYLCASSPLLMDPGTGELFFGEGSRLTVL.

This clonotype turned up a few times. The rearrangement uses TRBV5-1 and TRBJ2-7; perhaps TRBD2 as D (5 bases). Trimming removed 0 bases from V and 3 bases from J, with 19 bases in between. Germline CDR1 SGHRS, CDR2 YFSETQ. This CDR3 comprises 17 residues. The CDR3 is CASSLAVVGVDIYEQYF. The CDR3 bases are TGCGCCAGCAGCTTGGCAGTGGTCGGGGTCGATATCTACGAGCAGTACTTC.

The chain couples TRBV20-1 to TRBJ2-3; 10 bases are shared with TRBD2. Trimming took 7 bases from V and 6 from J; bases not matched to a gene: 10. CDR3 length: 14 amino acids. Germline CDR1 and CDR2: DFQATT and SNEGSKA (reference sequence). The CDR3 DNA is TGCAGTGGCCCAGCGGGAGGGCCAGGCGATACGCAGTATTTT. Its translation is CSGPAGGPGDTQYF.

The gene calls are TRBV28 and TRBJ2-5; unclear D gene. In germline, CDR1 is MDHEN, CDR2 SYDVKM. Trimming cost V 11 bases and J 7 bases, with 17 bases left between them. The length of the CDR3 is 12 residues. The CDR3 spells CAAGGQRGTQYF. DNA of the CDR3: TGTGCCGCCGGCGGCCAACGTGGGACCCAGTACTTC.

The V gene is TRBV7-2, the J gene TRBJ2-4, with 9 bases identical to TRBD2. V lost 0 bases to trimming and J lost 3 bases; unmatched junction nucleotides: 9. There are 18 residues in the CDR3. The germline CDR1 and CDR2 sequences are SGHTA and FQGNSA. The CDR3 region is CASSLAGLASGVKNIQYF. The CDR3 bases are TGTGCCAGCAGCTTAGCCGGACTAGCGTCAGGGGTCAAAAACATTCAGTACTTC.

This clonotype was detected a few times. This chain connects TRBV3-1 to TRBJ2-3, with 7 bases fitting TRBD2. This CDR3 region has 17 residues. Germline-derived CDR1 and CDR2 are LGHDT and YNNKEL (reference sequence). Trimming removed 4 bases from V and 0 bases from J; junction bases left unmatched: 10. The CDR3 region has the DNA TGTGCCAGCAGCCCTACCGCGGGAGAAGCTAGCACAGATACGCAGTATTTT. The encoded protein is CASSPTAGEASTDTQYF.

V is TRBV3-1 and J is TRBJ1-1; D call uncertain. Trimming shortened V by 10 bases and J by 4 bases, and 10 bases separated the two germline ends. There are 11 residues in the CDR3. CDR1 LGHDT and CDR2 YNNKEL come from the germline V gene (reference sequence). CDR3 region: CATCSSTEAFF. Written as DNA, the CDR3 is TGTGCCACGTGCTCGAGCACTGAAGCTTTCTTT.